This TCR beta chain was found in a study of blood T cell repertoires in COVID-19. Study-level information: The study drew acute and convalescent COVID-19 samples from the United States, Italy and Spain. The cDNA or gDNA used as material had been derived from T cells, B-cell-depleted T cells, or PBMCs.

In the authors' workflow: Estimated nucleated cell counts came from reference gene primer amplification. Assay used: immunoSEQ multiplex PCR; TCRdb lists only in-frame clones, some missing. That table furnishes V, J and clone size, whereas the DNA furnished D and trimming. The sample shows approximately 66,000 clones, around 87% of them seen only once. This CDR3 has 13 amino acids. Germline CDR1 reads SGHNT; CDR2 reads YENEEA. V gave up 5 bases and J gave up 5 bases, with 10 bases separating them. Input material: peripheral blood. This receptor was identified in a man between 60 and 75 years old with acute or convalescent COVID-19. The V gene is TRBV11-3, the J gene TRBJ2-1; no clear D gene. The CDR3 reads CASSSPADNEQFF. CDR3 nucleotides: TGTGCCAGCAGCAGCCCGGCGGACAATGAGCAGTTCTTC.